The 9 T cell receptor beta chains below were found in one sample sequenced in a study of vaccination and CD4 T cells after COVID-19. Indicated treatment: approximately 9-day PBMC culture with coronavirus spike peptide pools or control peptides (ViraFEST assay). Researchers used the Oncomine TCR Beta short-read assay to sequence DNA from cultured CD4+ T cells. In TCRdb, the PCR reads were re-called with MiXCR into one record per CDR3 protein. The repertoire has about 18,000 distinct CDR3 sequences, 50% to 60% of them found once; the top ten carry over 5%. These receptors lack a known antigen. The sample consisted of CD4+ T cells from blood, cultured in vitro, taken before SARS-CoV-2 vaccination. Receptor source: a human donor who had recovered from COVID-19.

The chain uses TRBV20-1 and TRBJ2-3; 8 bases are shared with TRBD1. The CDR3 spans 15 residues. V trimming: 5 bases; J trimming: 6 bases; junction bases outside the gene matches: 13. Germline values: CDR1 DFQATT, CDR2 SNEGSKA (reference sequence). The DNA for the CDR3 is TGCAGTGCTCCAAGAGCCAACAGGGGGTCGGATACGCAGTATTTT. Translated, it gives CSAPRANRGSDTQYF.

The genes are TRBV6-1 and TRBJ2-1; 8 bases match TRBD2. The CDR3 contains 14 residues. Germline V CDR1 and CDR2: MNHNS, SASEGT. The V segment lost 8 bases and the J segment 10 bases; nucleotides outside the gene matches: 13. The chain's CDR3 is CASAGTSSSGEQFF. In nucleotides, the CDR3 is TGTGCCAGCGCCGGGACTAGTTCGTCGGGCGAGCAGTTCTTC.

This chain uses TRBV6-1 with TRBJ2-1; 9 bases agree with TRBD2. V gave up 8 bases and J gave up 4 bases; unmatched junction bases: 15. Looked up from germline, CDR1 is MNHNS and CDR2 is SASEGT. The CDR3 runs 17 residues. CDR3 DNA sequence: TGTGCCAGCGCCTCCCCCCGAAGCGGGAGGAGGTACAATGAGCAGTTCTTC. It codes for CASASPRSGRRYNEQFF.

This rearrangement joins TRBV30 to TRBJ2-7; D gene uncertain. The CDR3 spans 12 residues. Germline V CDR1 and CDR2: GTSNPN, SVGIG (reference sequence). V dropped 3 bases and J dropped 5 bases, with 11 bases sitting between them. The DNA of the CDR3 is TGTGCCTGGAGCTCGTCAGTTAACGAGCAGTACTTC. Encoded protein: CAWSSSVNEQYF.

The rearrangement links TRBV12-3 or TRBV12-4 to TRBJ1-2, with 9 bases identical to TRBD1. The CDR3 has 13 residues. J gave up 8 bases and V 7 bases, and 8 bases lay outside the gene matches. Written as DNA, the CDR3 is TGTGCCAGCATTCCGGACAGGGGAGGGGGCTACACCTTC. It is translated as CASIPDRGGGYTF.

In this sample, this clonotype turned up a few times. The chain couples TRBV19 to TRBJ2-1; D is possibly TRBD2 (6 bases). This CDR3 has 13 amino acids. V gave up 7 bases and J gave up 8 bases, with 15 bases separating them. The germline CDR1 and CDR2 sequences are LNHDA and SQIVND (reference sequence). The CDR3 region has the DNA TGTGCCAGTAACGGTAGGCGGGGAGATGAGCAGTTCTTC. It codes for CASNGRRGDEQFF.

V is TRBV28 and J is TRBJ1-2, with D tentatively TRBD1 (5 bases). The germline gives CDR1 MDHEN, CDR2 SYDVKM. The CDR3 totals 13 residues. Trimming removed 5 bases from V and 6 bases from J, with 13 bases in between. CDR3 bases: TGTGCCAGCAGTCTGGGGGGTGGTCATGGCTACACCTTC. Translation: CASSLGGGHGYTF.

The gene calls are TRBV28 and TRBJ2-7; 10 bases are shared with TRBD2. The CDR3 is 16 amino acids. Per the germline V gene, CDR1 is MDHEN and CDR2 is SYDVKM. The V and J ends lost 6 bases and 4 bases, in that order; junction bases with no gene match: 12. CDR3 protein: CASSQLGLAAYYEQYF. The CDR3 DNA follows: TGTGCCAGCAGCCAACTCGGACTAGCGGCATATTACGAGCAGTACTTC.

This clonotype was detected once. The chain couples TRBV20-1 to TRBJ2-7, with 7 bases lining up with TRBD1. The germline V gene has CDR1 DFQATT and CDR2 SNEGSKA (reference sequence). Unmatched junction bases numbered 8, after V lost 0 bases and J lost 9 bases. The length of the CDR3 is 13 residues. The CDR3 spells CSARDPTGIGQYF. The CDR3 DNA follows: TGCAGTGCTAGAGATCCGACAGGGATCGGGCAGTACTTC.